Reported below is one TCR beta chain. Its antigen is as yet unknown. At the deep level, the assay was run. An even split of each subset's genomic DNA across several immunoSEQ plates was performed. Method: immunoSEQ multiplex PCR; TCRdb's copy keeps in-frame clones and lacks some. In the table there are roughly 1 million clones, about 80% of which are singletons. Losses at the gene ends were 9 bases for V and 10 bases for J; bases not matched to a gene: 19. CDR1 is SNHLY, CDR2 FYNNEI, per germline. This CDR3 contains 16 residues. CD4+ cells yielded CD45RA+ naive and CD45RA-negative memory subsets. The sample belongs to a study of shared clonotypes between healthy human individuals. Study results and caveats: Relative to memory subsets, naive subsets generally showed larger estimated richness.

This chain uses TRBV2 with TRBJ1-4; TRBD1 aligns across 8 bases. The specimen sequenced was memory CD4+ T cells from PBMCs. Specified subset: CD45RA-negative fraction. The clonotype comes from a man between 18 and 29 years old in good health. Some clones in this sample may be carry-over from other donors' samples. The chain's CDR3 is CASEWSGGTTEGKLFF. The CDR3 nucleotides are TGTGCCAGTGAATGGTCAGGGGGCACTACAGAAGGAAAACTGTTTTTT.